The rows below give T cell receptor beta chains drawn from one sample of a study of identical twins. From the 5' RACE reads, TCRdb called clonotypes with MiXCR, one entry per CDR3 protein. The data show 1.5 million to 2 million distinct CDR3 sequences, less than 40% seen once. The specimen sequenced was cord blood. Receptors originate from a newborn girl in good health. The CDR3 runs from the conserved cysteine through the conserved F or W. Each record gives: J gene, clone size, V gene, D gene, CDR3 protein, CDR3 DNA. D genes are given only for firm matches. Size is omitted from some rows. Given values are once, few, many or a class for expanded clones.

J: TRBJ1-6
size: -
V: TRBV5-1
D: -
CDR3: CASSLRDINSPLHF
DNA: TGCGCCAGCAGCTTGAGGGACATTAATTCACCCCTCCACTTT

J: TRBJ2-1
size: once
V: TRBV4-2
D: -
CDR3: CASSQDLRRGRLWEQFF
DNA: TGTGCCAGCAGCCAAGACCTAAGGCGGGGGCGCCTCTGGGAGCAGTTCTTC

J: TRBJ2-1
size: -
V: TRBV3-1
D: -
CDR3: CASSQALRLVHNEQFF
DNA: TGTGCCAGCAGCCAAGCCCTCCGACTAGTCCACAATGAGCAGTTCTTC

J: TRBJ2-5
size: -
V: TRBV5-1
D: -
CDR3: CASSLDSKTYNEQYF
DNA: TGCGCCAGCAGCCTGGACTCAAAAACCTACAATGAGCAGTACTTC

J: TRBJ2-1
size: few
V: TRBV2
D: -
CDR3: CASRVGWQFF
DNA: TGTGCCAGCCGGGTCGGGTGGCAGTTCTTC

J: TRBJ1-6
size: few
V: TRBV20-1
D: TRBD1
CDR3: CSASSLGGQGVGPLHF
DNA: TGCAGTGCTAGTTCTTTGGGGGGACAGGGCGTAGGACCCCTCCACTTT

J: TRBJ2-7
size: -
V: TRBV5-6
D: -
CDR3: CASSLVWGDSHEQYF
DNA: TGTGCCAGCAGCTTGGTTTGGGGGGACAGCCACGAGCAGTACTTC

J: TRBJ1-6
size: -
V: TRBV2
D: -
CDR3: CASSERPVTANSPLHF
DNA: TGTGCCAGCAGTGAAAGGCCGGTGACAGCCAATTCACCCCTCCACTTT

J: TRBJ1-3
size: -
V: TRBV2
D: -
CDR3: CASRLSVFISGNTIYF
DNA: TGTGCCAGCAGGCTGTCAGTCTTTATCTCTGGAAACACCATATATTTT

J: TRBJ2-4
size: -
V: TRBV6-6
D: TRBD2
CDR3: CASSYPGLAGKNIQYF
DNA: TGTGCCAGCAGTTACCCGGGACTAGCGGGGAAAAACATTCAGTACTTC

J: TRBJ2-7
size: -
V: TRBV19
D: TRBD2
CDR3: CASIPAGGYEQYF
DNA: TGTGCCAGTATTCCAGCGGGAGGCTACGAGCAGTACTTC

J: TRBJ1-2
size: -
V: TRBV20-1
D: -
CDR3: CSARDAQRANYGYTF
DNA: TGCAGTGCTAGAGATGCGCAGAGGGCTAACTATGGCTACACCTTC

J: TRBJ1-2
size: many
V: TRBV12-3/TRBV12-4
D: -
CDR3: CASSLELGGYTF
DNA: TGTGCCAGCAGTTTGGAGCTTGGCGGCTACACCTTC

J: TRBJ2-5
size: -
V: TRBV5-1
D: TRBD2
CDR3: CASSLVPTSEQTQYF
DNA: TGCGCCAGCAGCTTGGTCCCTACTAGCGAACAGACCCAGTACTTC

J: TRBJ2-1
size: few
V: TRBV7-9
D: -
CDR3: CASSLARYSTYNEQFF
DNA: TGTGCCAGCAGCTTAGCGCGATACAGCACCTACAATGAGCAGTTCTTC

J: TRBJ2-7
size: -
V: TRBV5-1
D: -
CDR3: CASRPRDTTYEQYF
DNA: TGCGCCAGCAGGCCTCGGGACACCACCTACGAGCAGTACTTC

J: TRBJ2-7
size: -
V: TRBV2
D: -
CDR3: CASSERGRRQAPYEQYF
DNA: TGTGCCAGCAGTGAAAGAGGGAGGAGACAGGCGCCCTACGAGCAGTACTTC

J: TRBJ2-2
size: few
V: TRBV5-1
D: -
CDR3: CASSWISGPPGELFF
DNA: TGCGCCAGCAGCTGGATTTCTGGGCCGCCCGGGGAGCTGTTTTTT

J: TRBJ2-7
size: -
V: TRBV10-3
D: -
CDR3: CAISESVGGGEQYF
DNA: TGTGCCATCAGTGAGTCGGTGGGAGGGGGCGAGCAGTACTTC

J: TRBJ2-1
size: many
V: TRBV27
D: -
CDR3: CASRRQDNEQFF
DNA: TGTGCCAGCAGGAGACAGGATAATGAGCAGTTCTTC

J: TRBJ2-5
size: once
V: TRBV27
D: -
CDR3: CASSLFGQYQETQYF
DNA: TGTGCCAGCAGTTTATTCGGGCAGTACCAAGAGACCCAGTACTTC

J: TRBJ1-2
size: many
V: TRBV12-3/TRBV12-4
D: -
CDR3: CASSFPANYGYTF
DNA: TGTGCCAGCAGTTTCCCAGCTAACTATGGCTACACCTTC

J: TRBJ2-7
size: few
V: TRBV9
D: -
CDR3: CASSPFSRTVGEQYF
DNA: TGTGCCAGCAGCCCCTTCTCTCGGACGGTTGGGGAGCAGTACTTC

J: TRBJ2-5
size: -
V: TRBV28
D: TRBD1
CDR3: CASSAHGTGFYNEQYF
DNA: TGTGCCAGCAGTGCCCACGGGACAGGGTTCTACAATGAGCAGTACTTC

J: TRBJ2-1
size: -
V: TRBV27
D: -
CDR3: CASSLKAGRAYNEQFF
DNA: TGTGCCAGCAGTTTAAAGGCGGGTCGCGCCTACAATGAGCAGTTCTTC

J: TRBJ2-5
size: few
V: TRBV11-2
D: -
CDR3: CASTGSFAQETQYF
DNA: TGTGCCAGTACAGGCTCCTTCGCCCAAGAGACCCAGTACTTC

J: TRBJ2-1
size: -
V: TRBV12-3/TRBV12-4
D: -
CDR3: CASSYRDGYNEQFF
DNA: TGTGCCAGCAGTTACCGGGACGGCTACAATGAGCAGTTCTTC

J: TRBJ1-4
size: many
V: TRBV29-1
D: -
CDR3: CSVRVGEKLFF
DNA: TGCAGCGTTAGGGTGGGGGAAAAACTGTTTTTT

J: TRBJ1-2
size: few
V: TRBV5-1
D: TRBD1
CDR3: CASSLGRTGAEGYTF
DNA: TGCGCCAGCAGCTTGGGTAGGACAGGGGCGGAAGGCTACACCTTC

J: TRBJ2-3
size: -
V: TRBV7-2
D: -
CDR3: CASSLFVRLETDTQYF
DNA: TGTGCCAGCAGCTTATTCGTCCGACTAGAAACAGATACGCAGTATTTT

J: TRBJ2-7
size: few
V: TRBV20-1
D: TRBD1
CDR3: CSAERQGRVGEQYF
DNA: TGCAGTGCAGAGAGACAGGGGCGAGTGGGGGAGCAGTACTTC

J: TRBJ2-5
size: many
V: TRBV9
D: -
CDR3: CASSVRVQETQYF
DNA: TGTGCCAGCAGCGTACGGGTTCAAGAGACCCAGTACTTC

J: TRBJ1-1
size: -
V: TRBV14
D: -
CDR3: CASSQVWGSGEAFF
DNA: TGTGCCAGCAGCCAAGTGTGGGGAAGTGGTGAAGCTTTCTTT